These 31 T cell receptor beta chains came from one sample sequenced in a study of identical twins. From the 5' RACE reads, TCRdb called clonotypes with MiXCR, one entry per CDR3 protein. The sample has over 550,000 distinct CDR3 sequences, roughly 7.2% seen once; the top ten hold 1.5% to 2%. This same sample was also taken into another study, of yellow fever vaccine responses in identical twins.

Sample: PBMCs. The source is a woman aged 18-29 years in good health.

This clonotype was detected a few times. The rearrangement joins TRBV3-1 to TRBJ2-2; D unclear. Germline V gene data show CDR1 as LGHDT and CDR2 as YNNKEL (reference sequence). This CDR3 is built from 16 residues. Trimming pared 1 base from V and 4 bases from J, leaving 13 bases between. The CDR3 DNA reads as TGTGCCAGCAGCCAAGTCGGAACCCCCGGCACCGGGGAGCTGTTTTTT. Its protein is CASSQVGTPGTGELFF.

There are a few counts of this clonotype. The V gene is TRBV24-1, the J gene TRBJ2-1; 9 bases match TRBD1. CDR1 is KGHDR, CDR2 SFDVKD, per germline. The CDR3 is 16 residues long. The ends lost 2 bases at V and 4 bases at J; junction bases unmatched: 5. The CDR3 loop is CATSDWGDREYNEQFF. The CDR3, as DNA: TGTGCCACCAGTGATTGGGGGGACAGGGAGTACAATGAGCAGTTCTTC.

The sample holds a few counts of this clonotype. CDR3 coding DNA: TGTGCCACCAGCGGAGGGGACTTCCAAGAGACCCAGTACTTC. Translating gives CATSGGDFQETQYF. The rearrangement joins TRBV15 to TRBJ2-5, with D perhaps TRBD2 (6 bases). The length of the CDR3 is 14 residues. V was pared by 5 bases and J by 1 base, with 11 bases between. The germline gives CDR1 LNHNV, CDR2 YYDKDF (reference sequence).

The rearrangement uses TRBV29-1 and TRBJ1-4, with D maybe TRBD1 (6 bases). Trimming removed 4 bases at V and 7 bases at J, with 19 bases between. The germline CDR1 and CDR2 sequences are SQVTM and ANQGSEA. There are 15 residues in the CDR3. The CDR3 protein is CSVGHRTLGGEKLFF. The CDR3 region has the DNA TGCAGCGTTGGACACCGAACCCTAGGGGGTGAAAAACTGTTTTTT.

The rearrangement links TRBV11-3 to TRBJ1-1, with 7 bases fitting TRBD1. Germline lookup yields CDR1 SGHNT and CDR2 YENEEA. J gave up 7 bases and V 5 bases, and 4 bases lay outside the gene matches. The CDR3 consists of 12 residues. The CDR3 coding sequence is TGTGCCAGCAGCGCCTCAGGGGGTGAAGCTTTCTTT. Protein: CASSASGGEAFF.

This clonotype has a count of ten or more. CDR3 amino acids: CASSLVGQAYNSPLHF. The CDR3 DNA sequence: TGTGCCAGCAGCTTGGTTGGACAGGCCTATAATTCACCCCTCCACTTT. The genes are TRBV5-5 and TRBJ1-6; 7 nucleotides line up with TRBD1. Germline V gene data show CDR1 as SGHKS and CDR2 as YYEKEE (reference sequence). V lost 0 bases, J lost 2 bases, and 2 bases stayed unmatched. This CDR3 spans 16 amino acids.

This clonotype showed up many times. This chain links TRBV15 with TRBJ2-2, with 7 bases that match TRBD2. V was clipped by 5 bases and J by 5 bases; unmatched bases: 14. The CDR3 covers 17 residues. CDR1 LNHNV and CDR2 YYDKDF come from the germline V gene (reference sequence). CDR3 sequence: CATSWSFYRGVTGELFF. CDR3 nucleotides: TGTGCCACCAGCTGGTCTTTTTACCGGGGGGTTACCGGGGAGCTGTTTTTT.

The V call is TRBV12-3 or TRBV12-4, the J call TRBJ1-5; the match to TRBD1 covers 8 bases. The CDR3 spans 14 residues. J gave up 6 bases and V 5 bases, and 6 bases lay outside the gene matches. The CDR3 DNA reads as TGTGCCAGCAGTGTGGACAGGGCCCCTCAGCCCCAGCATTTT. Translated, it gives CASSVDRAPQPQHF.

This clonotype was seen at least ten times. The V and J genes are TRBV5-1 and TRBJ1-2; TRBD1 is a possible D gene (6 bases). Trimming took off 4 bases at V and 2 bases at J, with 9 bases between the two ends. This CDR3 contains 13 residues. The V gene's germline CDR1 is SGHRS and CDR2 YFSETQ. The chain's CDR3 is CASSRTDNYGYTF. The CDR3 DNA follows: TGCGCCAGCAGCCGGACAGACAACTATGGCTACACCTTC.

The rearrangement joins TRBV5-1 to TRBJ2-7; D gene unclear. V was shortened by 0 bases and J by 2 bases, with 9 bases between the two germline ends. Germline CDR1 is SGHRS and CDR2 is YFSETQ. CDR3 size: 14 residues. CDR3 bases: TGCGCCAGCAGCTTGGCCGGCGAGCCCTACGAGCAGTACTTC. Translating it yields CASSLAGEPYEQYF.

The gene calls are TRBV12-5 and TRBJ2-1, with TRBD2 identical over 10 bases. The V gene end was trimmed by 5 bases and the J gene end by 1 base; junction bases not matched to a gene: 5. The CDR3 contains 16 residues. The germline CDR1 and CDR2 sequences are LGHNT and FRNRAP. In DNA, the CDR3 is TGTGCTAGTGGTGACACTAGCGGGAATTCCTACAATGAGCAGTTCTTC. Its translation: CASGDTSGNSYNEQFF.

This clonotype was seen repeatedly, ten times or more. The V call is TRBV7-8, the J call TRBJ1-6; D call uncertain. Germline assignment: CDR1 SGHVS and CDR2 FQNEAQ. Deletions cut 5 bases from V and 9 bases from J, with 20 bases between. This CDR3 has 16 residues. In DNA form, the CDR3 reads TGTGCCAGCAGCCCCGGCCCAGAAAGAGTTAGTTCACCCCTCCACTTT. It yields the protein CASSPGPERVSSPLHF.

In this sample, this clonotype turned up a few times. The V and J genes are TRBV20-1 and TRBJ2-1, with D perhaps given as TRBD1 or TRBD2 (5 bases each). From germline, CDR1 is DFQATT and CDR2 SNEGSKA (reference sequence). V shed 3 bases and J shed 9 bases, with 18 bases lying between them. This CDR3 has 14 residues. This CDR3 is CSASSRGEGGEQFF. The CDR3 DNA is TGCAGTGCTAGTTCTAGGGGAGAAGGCGGTGAGCAGTTCTTC.

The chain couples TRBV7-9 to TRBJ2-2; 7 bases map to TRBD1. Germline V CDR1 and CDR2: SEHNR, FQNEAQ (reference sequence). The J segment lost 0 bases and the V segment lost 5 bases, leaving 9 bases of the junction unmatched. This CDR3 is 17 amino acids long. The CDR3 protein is CASSRPTGNANTGELFF. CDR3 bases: TGTGCCAGCAGCCGGCCGACAGGGAACGCGAACACCGGGGAGCTGTTTTTT.

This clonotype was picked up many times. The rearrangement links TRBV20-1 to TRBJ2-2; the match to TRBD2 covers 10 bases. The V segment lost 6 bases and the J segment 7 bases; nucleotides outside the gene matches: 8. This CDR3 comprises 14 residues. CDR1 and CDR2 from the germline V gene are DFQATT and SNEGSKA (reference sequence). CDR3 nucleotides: TGCAGTGCCAAGCGGGGGGGCATGTTCGGGGAGCTGTTTTTT. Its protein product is CSAKRGGMFGELFF.

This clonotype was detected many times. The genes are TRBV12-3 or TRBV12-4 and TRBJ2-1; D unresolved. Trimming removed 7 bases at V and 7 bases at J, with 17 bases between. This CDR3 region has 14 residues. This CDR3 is CASTPGPEWNEQFF. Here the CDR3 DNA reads TGTGCCAGCACTCCCGGGCCCGAGTGGAATGAGCAGTTCTTC.

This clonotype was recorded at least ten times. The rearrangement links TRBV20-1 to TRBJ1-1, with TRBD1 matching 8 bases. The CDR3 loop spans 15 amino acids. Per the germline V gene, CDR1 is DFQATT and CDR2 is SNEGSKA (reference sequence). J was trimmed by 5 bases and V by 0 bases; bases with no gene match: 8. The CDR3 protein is CSARDLPDRDTEAFF. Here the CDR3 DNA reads TGCAGTGCTAGAGATCTCCCGGACAGGGATACTGAAGCTTTCTTT.

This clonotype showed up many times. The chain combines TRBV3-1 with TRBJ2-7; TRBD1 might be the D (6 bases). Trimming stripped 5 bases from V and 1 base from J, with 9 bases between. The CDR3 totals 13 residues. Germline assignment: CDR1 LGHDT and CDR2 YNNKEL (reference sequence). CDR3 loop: CASSRGQSYEQYV. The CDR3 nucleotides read TGTGCCAGCAGCAGAGGACAGTCCTACGAGCAGTACGTC.

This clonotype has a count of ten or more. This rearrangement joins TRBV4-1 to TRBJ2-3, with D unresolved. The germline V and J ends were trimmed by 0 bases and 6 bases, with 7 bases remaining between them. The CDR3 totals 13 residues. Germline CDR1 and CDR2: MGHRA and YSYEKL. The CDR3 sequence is CASSQDLPDTQYF. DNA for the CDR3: TGCGCCAGCAGCCAAGATCTCCCCGATACGCAGTATTTT.

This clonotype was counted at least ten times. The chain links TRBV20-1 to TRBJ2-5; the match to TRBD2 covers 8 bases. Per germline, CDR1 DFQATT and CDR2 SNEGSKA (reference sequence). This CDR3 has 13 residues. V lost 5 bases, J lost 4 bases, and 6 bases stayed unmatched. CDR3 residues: CSAVTSERETQYF. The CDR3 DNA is TGCAGTGCTGTGACTAGCGAGCGAGAGACCCAGTACTTC.

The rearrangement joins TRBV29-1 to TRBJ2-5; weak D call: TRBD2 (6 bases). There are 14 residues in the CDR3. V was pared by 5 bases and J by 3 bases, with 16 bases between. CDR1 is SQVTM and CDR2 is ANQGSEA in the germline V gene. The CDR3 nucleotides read TGCAGCGTTAGCCCGAAGCTAGCGAAAGAGACCCAGTACTTC. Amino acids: CSVSPKLAKETQYF.

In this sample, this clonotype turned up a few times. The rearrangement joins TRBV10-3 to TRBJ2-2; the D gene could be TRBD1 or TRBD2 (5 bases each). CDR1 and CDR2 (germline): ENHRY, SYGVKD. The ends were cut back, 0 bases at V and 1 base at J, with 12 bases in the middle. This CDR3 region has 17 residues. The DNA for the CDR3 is TGTGCCATCAGTGAGTCGGTGGGGACGGGGAACACCGGGGAGCTGTTTTTT. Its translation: CAISESVGTGNTGELFF.

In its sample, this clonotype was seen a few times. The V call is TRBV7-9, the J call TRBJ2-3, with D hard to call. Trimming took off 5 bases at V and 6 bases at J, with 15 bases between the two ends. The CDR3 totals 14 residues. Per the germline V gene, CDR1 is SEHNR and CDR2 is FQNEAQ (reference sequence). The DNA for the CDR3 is TGTGCCAGCAGCCCCCCGGATAGTTGGGATACGCAGTATTTT. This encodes CASSPPDSWDTQYF. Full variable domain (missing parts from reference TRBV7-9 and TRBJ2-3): DTGVSQNPRHKITKRGQNVTFRCDPISEHNRLYWYRQTLGQGPEFLTYFQNEAQLEKSRLLSDRFSAERPKGSFSTLEIQRTEQGDSAMYLCASSPPDSWDTQYFGPGTRLTVL.

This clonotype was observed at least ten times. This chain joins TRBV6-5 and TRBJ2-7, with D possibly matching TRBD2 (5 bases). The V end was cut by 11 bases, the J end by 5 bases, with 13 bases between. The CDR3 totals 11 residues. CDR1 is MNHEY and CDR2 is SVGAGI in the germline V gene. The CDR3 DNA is TGTGCCTGTCGCGAGGGAGACGAGCAGTACTTC. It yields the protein CACREGDEQYF.

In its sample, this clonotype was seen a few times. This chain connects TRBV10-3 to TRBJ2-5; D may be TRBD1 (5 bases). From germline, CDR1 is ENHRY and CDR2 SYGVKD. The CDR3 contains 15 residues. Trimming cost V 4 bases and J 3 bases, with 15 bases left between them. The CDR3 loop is CAISGGSQREETQYF. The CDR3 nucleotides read TGTGCCATCAGTGGGGGCTCCCAAAGGGAAGAGACCCAGTACTTC.

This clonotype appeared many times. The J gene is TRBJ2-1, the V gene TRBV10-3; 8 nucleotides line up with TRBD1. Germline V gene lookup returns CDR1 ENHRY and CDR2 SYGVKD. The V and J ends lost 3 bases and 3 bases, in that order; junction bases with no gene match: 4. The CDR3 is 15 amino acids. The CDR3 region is CAISDGTGNYNEQFF. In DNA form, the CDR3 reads TGTGCCATCAGTGACGGGACAGGCAACTACAATGAGCAGTTCTTC.

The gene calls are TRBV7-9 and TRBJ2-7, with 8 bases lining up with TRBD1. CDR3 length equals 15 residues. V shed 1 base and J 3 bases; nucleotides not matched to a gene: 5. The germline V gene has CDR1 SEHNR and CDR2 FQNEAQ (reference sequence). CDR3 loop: CASSLVTGVDYEQYF. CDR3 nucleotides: TGTGCCAGCAGCTTAGTGACAGGGGTGGACTACGAGCAGTACTTC.

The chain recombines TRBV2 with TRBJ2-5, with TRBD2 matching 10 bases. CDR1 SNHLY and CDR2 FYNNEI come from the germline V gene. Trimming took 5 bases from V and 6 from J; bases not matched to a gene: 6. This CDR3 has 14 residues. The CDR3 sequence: CASSLKREGQTQYF. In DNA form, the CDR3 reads TGTGCCAGCAGTCTCAAGCGGGAGGGTCAGACCCAGTACTTC. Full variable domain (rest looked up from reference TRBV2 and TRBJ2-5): EPEVTQTPSHQVTQMGQEVILRCVPISNHLYFYWYRQILGQKVEFLVSFYNNEISEKSEIFDDQFSVERPDGSNFTLKIRSTKLEDSAMYFCASSLKREGQTQYFGPGTRLLVL.

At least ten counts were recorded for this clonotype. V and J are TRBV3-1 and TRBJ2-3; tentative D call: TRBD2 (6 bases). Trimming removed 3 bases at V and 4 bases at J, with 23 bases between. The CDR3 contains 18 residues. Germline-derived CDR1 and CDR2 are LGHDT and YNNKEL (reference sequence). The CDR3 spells CASSHDSAGLAPADTQYF. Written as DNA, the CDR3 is TGTGCCAGCAGCCATGACTCGGCGGGGCTAGCGCCCGCAGATACGCAGTATTTT.

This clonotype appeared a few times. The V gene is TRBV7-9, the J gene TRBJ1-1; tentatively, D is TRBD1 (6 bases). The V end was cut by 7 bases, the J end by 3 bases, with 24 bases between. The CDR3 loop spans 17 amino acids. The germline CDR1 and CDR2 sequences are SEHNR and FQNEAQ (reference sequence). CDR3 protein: CASTKSPGAYGDTEAFF. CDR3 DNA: TGTGCCAGCACCAAATCCCCAGGGGCTTACGGGGACACTGAAGCTTTCTTT.

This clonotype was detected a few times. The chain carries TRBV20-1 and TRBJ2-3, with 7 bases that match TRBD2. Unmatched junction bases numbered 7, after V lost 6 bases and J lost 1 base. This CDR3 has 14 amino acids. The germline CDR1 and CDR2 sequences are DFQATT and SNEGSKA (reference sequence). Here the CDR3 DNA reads TGCAGTGCCACAAGCGGGGAGGGCACAGATACGCAGTATTTT. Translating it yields CSATSGEGTDTQYF.